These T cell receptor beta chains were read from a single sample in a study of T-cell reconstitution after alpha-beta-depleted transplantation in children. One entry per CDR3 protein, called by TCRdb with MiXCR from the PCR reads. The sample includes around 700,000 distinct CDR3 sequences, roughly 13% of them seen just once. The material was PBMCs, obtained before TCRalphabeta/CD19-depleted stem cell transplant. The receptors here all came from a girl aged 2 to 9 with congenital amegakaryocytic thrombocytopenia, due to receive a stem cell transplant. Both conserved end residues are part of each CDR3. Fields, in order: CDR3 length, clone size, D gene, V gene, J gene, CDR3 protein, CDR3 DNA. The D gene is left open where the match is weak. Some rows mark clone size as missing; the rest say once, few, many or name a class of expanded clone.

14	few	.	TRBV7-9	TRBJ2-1	CASSRDANGNEQFF	TGTGCCAGCAGCCGGGACGCAAATGGCAATGAGCAGTTCTTC
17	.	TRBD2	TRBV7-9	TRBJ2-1	CASSQQYSGSGYNEQFF	TGTGCCAGCAGCCAACAATATAGCGGGAGCGGTTACAATGAGCAGTTCTTC
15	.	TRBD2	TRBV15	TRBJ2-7	CATSSQAGTLYEQYF	TGTGCCACCAGCAGCCAAGCGGGGACCCTATACGAGCAGTACTTC
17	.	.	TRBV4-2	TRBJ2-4	CASSQDLSGGPGNIQYF	TGTGCCAGCAGCCAAGATTTATCAGGGGGGCCGGGTAACATTCAGTACTTC
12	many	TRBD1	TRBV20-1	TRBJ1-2	CSAQDRASGYTF	TGCAGTGCACAGGACAGGGCCTCTGGCTACACCTTC
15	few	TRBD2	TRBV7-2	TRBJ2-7	CASSSLAGALDEQYF	TGTGCCAGCAGCTCGCTAGCGGGAGCTCTTGACGAGCAGTACTTC
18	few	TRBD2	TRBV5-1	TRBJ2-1	CASSLRGLAGTRWDEQFF	TGCGCCAGCAGCTTGAGGGGACTAGCGGGGACCCGGTGGGATGAGCAGTTCTTC
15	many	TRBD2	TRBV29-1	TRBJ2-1	CSVEGSGRPYNEQFF	TGCAGCGTTGAAGGTAGCGGGAGGCCCTACAATGAGCAGTTCTTC
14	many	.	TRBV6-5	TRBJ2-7	CASSYSGNNYEQYF	TGTGCCAGCAGTTACTCGGGAAACAACTACGAGCAGTACTTC
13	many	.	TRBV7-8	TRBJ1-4	CASSFQTNEKLFF	TGTGCCAGCAGCTTCCAGACTAATGAAAAACTGTTTTTT
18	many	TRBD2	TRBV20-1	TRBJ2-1	CSASIGAGGPFVYNEQFF	TGCAGTGCTAGCATAGGGGCGGGAGGGCCATTTGTCTACAATGAGCAGTTCTTC
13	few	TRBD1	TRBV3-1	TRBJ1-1	CASSHTDRTEAFF	TGTGCCAGCAGCCACACGGACAGGACTGAAGCTTTCTTT
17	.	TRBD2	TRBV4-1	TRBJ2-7	CASSLLAGLPYSYEQYF	TGCGCCAGCAGCCTACTAGCGGGGCTCCCTTACTCCTACGAGCAGTACTTC
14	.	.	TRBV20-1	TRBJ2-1	CSARSRHRHNEQFF	TGCAGTGCTAGATCCCGGCACAGGCACAATGAGCAGTTCTTC